One and the same sample provided the 14 T cell receptor beta chains below, sequenced in a study of OX40 agonist ivuxolimab in advanced cancers. Receptor amplification or capture employed the immunoSEQ multiplex PCR assay. Here the immuneACCESS table is served through TCRdb, limited to in-frame sequences with V and J called. Missing clones are a known gap in these copies; in checked studies unresolved V genes cover under half, and the rest lacks a known reason. The sample table records tens of thousands of clones; more than 90% of these occur just once. The ten largest clones represent roughly 6.9% of the sample. Here the sequenced sample was CD4+ or CD8+ T cells sorted from blood, taken in a trial of the OX40 agonist ivuxolimab. The receptors originated from an adult with an advanced solid tumor such as melanoma, head and neck, liver or kidney cancer.

The chain uses TRBV2 and TRBJ1-4, with 8 bases lining up with TRBD1. V dropped 5 bases and J dropped 13; count of bases not matched to a gene: 3. The CDR3 has 11 amino acids. Per germline, CDR1 SNHLY and CDR2 FYNNEI. The CDR3 coding sequence is TGTGCCAGCAGTACCGACAGGGGACTGTTTTTT. Translation: CASSTDRGLFF.

The rearrangement joins TRBV11-2 to TRBJ2-2; TRBD1 agrees at 7 bases. J gave up 4 bases and V 4 bases, and 18 bases lay outside the gene matches. This CDR3 spans 19 amino acids. Germline loops: CDR1 SGHAT, CDR2 FQNNGV. Here the CDR3 reads CASSSSGLGGGSSTGELFF. The CDR3 coding sequence is TGTGCCAGCAGCTCTAGTGGGTTAGGGGGCGGCTCGAGCACCGGGGAGCTGTTTTTT.

This sequence joins TRBV19 and TRBJ1-3; the D is unclear. This CDR3 contains 13 residues. V was shortened by 5 bases and J by 1 base, with 6 bases between the two germline ends. CDR1 LNHDA and CDR2 SQIVND come from the germline V gene (reference sequence). CDR3 protein: CASSVTSGNTIYF. In nucleotides, the CDR3 is TGTGCCAGTAGTGTTACTTCTGGAAACACCATATATTTT.

The CDR3 sequence: CASSFGLAVDTQYF. CDR3 DNA sequence: TGTGCCAGCAGTTTTGGACTAGCGGTGGATACGCAGTATTTT. This chain joins TRBV28 and TRBJ2-3, with TRBD2 matching over 10 bases. The ends lost 3 bases at V and 6 bases at J; junction bases unmatched: 3. Germline V gene data show CDR1 as MDHEN and CDR2 as SYDVKM. This CDR3 region has 14 residues.

This sequence joins TRBV7-2 and TRBJ2-1; 10 nucleotides agree with TRBD2. This CDR3 is 16 amino acids long. V trimming: 5 bases; J trimming: 8 bases; junction bases outside the gene matches: 12. Germline V gene data show CDR1 as SGHTA and CDR2 as FQGNSA. The CDR3 DNA reads as TGTGCCAGCAGCCCAGACATAGCGGGAGGTAACCATGAGCAGTTCTTC. It encodes CASSPDIAGGNHEQFF.

V is TRBV6-5 and J is TRBJ1-3; D not certain. V was shortened by 0 bases and J by 10 bases, with 10 bases between the two germline ends. CDR1 MNHEY and CDR2 SVGAGI come from the germline V gene. The CDR3 consists of 13 residues. The CDR3 here is CASSYSTLGTIYF. CDR3 sequence (DNA): TGTGCCAGCAGTTACTCTACACTGGGGACCATATATTTT.

The rearrangement links TRBV7-6 to TRBJ2-3, with 7 bases matching TRBD2. The ends lost 2 bases at V and 0 bases at J; junction bases unmatched: 2. The CDR3 consists of 15 residues. The germline gives CDR1 SGHVS, CDR2 FNYEAQ. CDR3 in amino acids: CASSLLAASTDTQYF. CDR3 bases: TGTGCCAGCAGCTTACTAGCGGCTAGCACAGATACGCAGTATTTT.

The CDR3 nucleotides read TGTGCCAGTAGTGTCGGCAGCTCTGGGGCCAACGTCCTGACTTTC. Protein product: CASSVGSSGANVLTF. The chain is built from TRBV19 and TRBJ2-6; D is unresolved. Trimming took off 5 bases at V and 0 bases at J, with 8 bases between the two ends. Germline CDR1 and CDR2: LNHDA and SQIVND (reference sequence). The CDR3 has 15 residues.

The V and J genes are TRBV28 and TRBJ2-4, with D possibly matching TRBD1 (5 bases). Trimming stripped 2 bases from V and 0 bases from J, with 8 bases between. CDR1 is MDHEN, CDR2 SYDVKM, per germline. CDR3 length equals 15 residues. CDR3 sequence (DNA): TGTGCCAGCAGTTTAGAAGGGGAAGCCAAAAACATTCAGTACTTC. It specifies CASSLEGEAKNIQYF. The whole variable domain, filled in from reference TRBV28 and TRBJ2-4, reads DVKVTQSSRYLVKRTGEKVFLECVQDMDHENMFWYRQDPGLGLRLIYFSYDVKMKEKGDIPEGYSVSREKKERFSLILESASTNQTSMYLCASSLEGEAKNIQYFGAGTRLSVL.

This chain links TRBV19 with TRBJ1-2; 7 bases fit TRBD1. Germline V gives CDR1 LNHDA, CDR2 SQIVND (reference sequence). The trim removed 8 bases at V and 8 bases at J, leaving 17 bases unmatched. The CDR3 has 15 amino acids. CDR3 sequence reads: CASHRSGTARRGYTF. CDR3 in DNA: TGTGCCAGTCATCGGTCCGGGACAGCCAGGCGAGGCTACACCTTC. Together with reference TRBV19 and TRBJ1-2, the CDR3 gives the full variable domain: DGGITQSPKYLFRKEGQNVTLSCEQNLNHDAMYWYRQDPGQGLRLIYYSQIVNDFQKGDIAEGYSVSREKKESFPLTVTSAQKNPTAFYLCASHRSGTARRGYTFGSGTRLTVV.

J is TRBJ2-1 and V is TRBV2, with 8 bases identical to TRBD1. J lost 8 bases, V lost 6 bases, and 12 bases had no gene match. This CDR3 is 15 amino acids long. CDR1 and CDR2 (germline): SNHLY, FYNNEI. The CDR3 DNA follows: TGTGCCAGCAGGATGACAGGGGTGCAGAAGGATGAGCAGTTCTTC. It is translated as CASRMTGVQKDEQFF.

J is TRBJ1-1 and V is TRBV4-2; D is undetermined. The CDR3 covers 13 residues. Germline CDR1 and CDR2: LGHNA and YNFKEQ. Trimming removed 10 bases from V and 0 bases from J, with 12 bases in between. CDR3 protein: CATSVAVNTEAFF. The DNA for the CDR3 is TGTGCCACCTCGGTGGCAGTGAACACTGAAGCTTTCTTT.

The V call is TRBV19, the J call TRBJ2-7; 7 bases align to TRBD1. Unmatched junction bases numbered 9, after V lost 8 bases and J lost 2 bases. Per germline, CDR1 LNHDA and CDR2 SQIVND (reference sequence). CDR3 length: 14 residues. In DNA form, the CDR3 reads TGTGCCAGTCATCCATCGACAGGGCCCTACGAGCAGTACTTC. This gives the protein CASHPSTGPYEQYF.

The rearrangement uses TRBV12-5 and TRBJ1-2, with no clear D. The CDR3 totals 15 residues. Per the germline V gene, CDR1 is LGHNT and CDR2 is FRNRAP. Trimming left V 3 bases short and J 3 bases short, with 14 bases between. The DNA of the CDR3 is TGTGCTAGTGGTTTCGGCAAGTCCTATTACTATGGCTACACCTTC. Translation gives CASGFGKSYYYGYTF. Variable domain in full (rest from reference TRBV12-5 and TRBJ1-2): DARVTQTPRHKVTEMGQEVTMRCQPILGHNTVFWYRQTMMQGLELLAYFRNRAPLDDSGMPKDRFSAEMPDATLATLKIQPSEPRDSAVYFCASGFGKSYYYGYTFGSGTRLTVV.